The entry below describes one TCR beta chain. Libraries were prepared by immunoSEQ multiplex PCR; TCRdb keeps only in-frame clonotypes and omits some of them. The repertoire holds 310,000 or so clones, with around 86% as singletons. The CDR3 is 15 amino acids. CDR1 ENHRY and CDR2 SYGVKD come from the germline V gene. The V and J ends lost 3 bases and 5 bases respectively, with 13 bases between them. The data were taken from a study of blood T cell repertoires in COVID-19. The rearrangement uses TRBV10-3 and TRBJ1-4; maybe TRBD1 (5 bases). The sequencing input was peripheral blood. The sequence was collected from a man in his 70s with acute or convalescent COVID-19. The CDR3 region is CAISDQGKVNEKLFF. The CDR3 bases are TGTGCCATCAGTGACCAGGGCAAAGTAAATGAAAAACTGTTTTTT.